Shown below are 28 T cell receptor beta chains from a single sample sequenced in a study of blood T cells in healthy people across ages. Through a sample-barcoded 5' primer and a J-beta primer mix, a second PCR was run for roughly 7 to 12 cycles. TCRdb used MiXCR to reprocess the 5' RACE reads, holding one entry per CDR3 protein. The sample includes about 1.8 million distinct CDR3 sequences, 40% to 55% seen only once; the top ten take approximately 2.1%. Sequenced input: blood. Receptors originate from a woman aged 40 to 50 in good health.

This clonotype appeared many times. The gene calls are TRBV7-2 and TRBJ2-5; 11 bases match TRBD2. V was clipped by 5 bases and J by 2 bases; unmatched bases: 7. This CDR3 region has 16 residues. Germline CDR1 and CDR2: SGHTA and FQGNSA. CDR3: CASSPRLAGNQETQYF. CDR3 coding DNA: TGTGCCAGCAGCCCAAGACTAGCGGGGAATCAAGAGACCCAGTACTTC.

This clonotype has a handful of counts. V usage is TRBV4-2 and J usage is TRBJ2-7; D possibly uses TRBD1 or TRBD2 (5 bases each). Germline V gene sequence: CDR1 LGHNA, CDR2 YNFKEQ. The V end was cut by 1 base, the J end by 3 bases, with 13 bases between. This CDR3 has 15 amino acids. The DNA for the CDR3 is TGTGCCAGCAGCCAAGTGTTAGGGACCCACTACGAGCAGTACTTC. It is translated as CASSQVLGTHYEQYF.

The chain carries TRBV28 and TRBJ1-5; D is unclear. Trimming shortened V by 6 bases and J by 0 bases, and 12 bases separated the two germline ends. The CDR3 totals 15 residues. Per the germline V gene, CDR1 is MDHEN and CDR2 is SYDVKM. CDR3 nucleotides: TGTGCCAGCAGCCATAACAAAAATAGCAATCAGCCCCAGCATTTT. Its protein is CASSHNKNSNQPQHF.

CDR3 coding DNA: TGCGCCAGCAGGCCAGGGGGTCAAGCCTACGAGCAGTACTTC. Residues: CASRPGGQAYEQYF. The chain combines TRBV10-2 with TRBJ2-7; 7 bases are shared with TRBD1. CDR1 and CDR2 from the germline V gene are WSHSY and SAAADI. Germline trimming cut 6 bases from V and 2 bases from J; bases unmatched to any gene: 7. This CDR3 is 14 amino acids long.

The chain couples TRBV6-5 to TRBJ1-5, with 8 bases identical to TRBD1. The length of the CDR3 is 15 residues. CDR1 and CDR2 (germline): MNHEY, SVGAGI. The ends lost 6 bases at V and 4 bases at J; junction bases unmatched: 8. CDR3: CASRQTGGDNQPQHF. CDR3 nucleotide sequence: TGTGCCAGCAGACAAACAGGGGGTGATAATCAGCCCCAGCATTTT.

There are a few counts of this clonotype. The chain couples TRBV6-5 to TRBJ1-2; 10 bases fit TRBD1. The length of the CDR3 is 15 residues. Trimming at V came to 4 bases and at J to 6 bases, leaving 8 bases not matched to a gene. CDR1 and CDR2 (germline): MNHEY, SVGAGI. The CDR3 coding sequence is TGTGCCAGCAGTTCCCGGACAGGGGGTCGCAATGGCTACACCTTC. Protein: CASSSRTGGRNGYTF.

This clonotype was counted a few times. This chain links TRBV27 with TRBJ2-5; D uncertain. The germline V and J ends were trimmed by 2 bases and 2 bases, with 9 bases remaining between them. This CDR3 spans 14 amino acids. The germline V gene has CDR1 MNHEY and CDR2 SMNVEV (reference sequence). The CDR3 loop is CASSLQSRQETQYF. CDR3 nucleotides: TGTGCCAGCAGTTTACAGAGTAGGCAAGAGACCCAGTACTTC.

The chain carries TRBV7-6 and TRBJ2-5; D is uncertain. The last part of the DNA fits TRBJ2-7 better; the J call may be wrong. CDR3 length: 14 residues. Germline CDR1 is SGHVS and CDR2 is FNYEAQ. The CDR3 loop is CASSLSPDVYEQYF. The CDR3, as DNA: TGTGCCAGCAGCCTGAGCCCAGATGTCTACGAGCAGTACTTC.

The chain carries TRBV6-2 or TRBV6-3 and TRBJ2-1, with 11 bases aligning to TRBD2. This CDR3 has 15 residues. Looked up from germline, CDR1 is MNHEY and CDR2 is SVGEGT. With V trimmed by 8 bases and J by 7 bases, 10 bases remained unmatched. The DNA of the CDR3 is TGTGCCAGCGTTTTGGCGGGACTAGCGGTGAATGAGCAGTTCTTC. This codes for CASVLAGLAVNEQFF.

This clonotype was recorded once. The chain carries TRBV7-2 and TRBJ2-3, with 8 bases fitting TRBD2. Germline V gives CDR1 SGHTA, CDR2 FQGNSA. Trimming removed 5 bases from V and 1 base from J; junction bases left unmatched: 8. The CDR3 totals 16 residues. Written as DNA, the CDR3 is TGTGCCAGCAGCCCCAGTTTGCGGGGGGGCACAGATACGCAGTATTTT. Its protein is CASSPSLRGGTDTQYF.

This clonotype was counted a few times. A single base separates this from a much larger clone, so it may be a read error. The rearrangement joins TRBV7-9 to TRBJ2-1; D not resolved. Germline loops: CDR1 SEHNR, CDR2 FQNEAQ (reference sequence). V lost 2 bases and J lost 8, with 4 bases in between. This CDR3 contains 11 residues. Here the CDR3 DNA reads TGTGCCAGCAGCTTACAGGATGAGCAGTTCTTC. Protein product: CASSLQDEQFF.

This clonotype was picked up many times. The V gene is TRBV5-5, the J gene TRBJ2-5; D remains unclear. Trimming removed 0 bases from V and 4 bases from J, with 7 bases in between. Germline CDR1 SGHKS, CDR2 YYEKEE (reference sequence). The CDR3 loop spans 13 amino acids. The CDR3 DNA reads TGTGCCAGCAGCTTGGACCCACTAGAGACCCAGTACTTC. Protein product: CASSLDPLETQYF.

This clonotype was recorded a few times. The chain employs TRBV7-6 and TRBJ2-5; the match to TRBD2 covers 7 bases. V lost 8 bases, J lost 3 bases, and 9 bases stayed unmatched. Germline V gene sequence: CDR1 SGHVS, CDR2 FNYEAQ. This CDR3 has 14 amino acids. The CDR3 region is CASGSGGGEETQYF. CDR3 bases: TGTGCCAGCGGCTCGGGCGGGGGAGAAGAGACCCAGTACTTC.

The V and J genes are TRBV18 and TRBJ1-1; TRBD1 agrees at 8 bases. Germline lookup yields CDR1 KGHSH and CDR2 LQKENI. Losses at the gene ends were 5 bases for V and 4 bases for J; bases not matched to a gene: 9. The CDR3 contains 15 residues. CDR3 coding DNA: TGTGCCAGCTCAACTATGCAGGGGGCAGGCACTGAAGCTTTCTTT. This encodes CASSTMQGAGTEAFF. Filled out from reference TRBV18 and TRBJ1-1, the complete variable domain reads NAGVMQNPRHLVRRRGQEARLRCSPMKGHSHVYWYRQLPEEGLKFMVYLQKENIIDESGMPKERFSAEFPKEGPSILRIQQVVRGDSAAYFCASSTMQGAGTEAFFGQGTRLTVV.

With respect to this clonotype: One junction end does not reproduce the germline sequence, and a read error may be involved. The chain employs TRBV29-1 and TRBJ1-1; tentatively, D is TRBD1 (6 bases). This CDR3 has 11 residues. Looked up from germline, CDR1 is SQVTM and CDR2 is ANQGSEA. CDR3 nucleotide sequence: TGCAGCGTTGAATGGGACACGGAAGCTTTCTTT. It specifies CSVEWDTEAFF.

For the CDR3, the DNA is TGCAGCGTTGAGGGGCGCCGAGGGGTCGGTAAAGAGACCCAGTACTTC. The encoded protein is CSVEGRRGVGKETQYF. The chain recombines TRBV29-1 with TRBJ2-5, with D perhaps assigned TRBD1 or TRBD2 (5 bases each). V was cut by 3 bases and J by 3 bases, with 20 bases left in between. The germline CDR1 and CDR2 sequences are SQVTM and ANQGSEA. This CDR3 spans 16 amino acids.

This chain connects TRBV6-2 or TRBV6-3 to TRBJ1-5, with D unclear. CDR3 length equals 17 residues. Trimming cost V 6 bases and J 1 base, with 19 bases left between them. Germline values: CDR1 MNHEY, CDR2 SVGEGT. CDR3 sequence: CASSPMDGGVSNQPQHF. The CDR3 coding sequence is TGTGCCAGCAGCCCCATGGACGGTGGGGTAAGCAATCAGCCCCAGCATTTT.

The sample holds a few counts of this clonotype. The rearrangement uses TRBV4-1 and TRBJ2-3, with TRBD1 as a possible D gene (6 bases). Deletions cut 5 bases from V and 0 bases from J, with 12 bases between. The CDR3 contains 15 residues. From germline, CDR1 is MGHRA and CDR2 YSYEKL. CDR3 loop: CASSKPGHSTDTQYF. CDR3 in DNA: TGCGCCAGCAGCAAACCGGGACATAGCACAGATACGCAGTATTTT.

The rearrangement uses TRBV24-1 and TRBJ1-5; weak D call: TRBD1 (6 bases). The CDR3 consists of 16 residues. Trimming pared 4 bases from V and 0 bases from J, leaving 12 bases between. Germline V gives CDR1 KGHDR, CDR2 SFDVKD. CDR3 in DNA: TGTGCCACCAGTGACGCCCGGACAGTTAGCAATCAGCCCCAGCATTTT. It yields the protein CATSDARTVSNQPQHF.

This clonotype was counted a few times. The rearrangement links TRBV20-1 to TRBJ2-5; D is unclear. The DNA end is more similar to TRBJ2-7, so the J call may be wrong. CDR1 is DFQATT and CDR2 is SNEGSKA in the germline V gene (reference sequence). The CDR3 sequence is 11 residues long. The CDR3 sequence is CSARRLDEQYF. The DNA of the CDR3 is TGCAGTGCTAGAAGACTCGACGAGCAGTACTTC.

V is TRBV27 and J is TRBJ2-4, with D unresolved. The J call is in doubt because the DNA end fits TRBJ2-5 better. This CDR3 has 13 residues. Germline lookup yields CDR1 MNHEY and CDR2 SMNVEV (reference sequence). DNA of the CDR3: TGTGCCAGCAGTTCTTACAGCGCTGAGACCCAGTACTTC. It specifies CASSSYSAETQYF.

Many counts were recorded for this clonotype. This chain connects TRBV5-1 to TRBJ2-5; weak D call: TRBD2 (5 bases). Germline V gene sequence: CDR1 SGHRS, CDR2 YFSETQ. The CDR3 loop spans 14 amino acids. With 3 bases removed from V and 1 base from J, the gap between germline ends came to 10 bases. The DNA of the CDR3 is TGCGCCAGCAGCTCTGGACTGATCCAAGAGACCCAGTACTTC. Translated: CASSSGLIQETQYF.

This clonotype was seen more than once but under ten times. J is TRBJ2-7 and V is TRBV7-2; D remains unclear. This CDR3 is 14 amino acids long. Trimming took off 0 bases at V and 3 bases at J, with 9 bases between the two ends. Germline CDR1 is SGHTA and CDR2 is FQGNSA. CDR3 in amino acids: CASSLALVGYEQYF. The CDR3 DNA follows: TGTGCCAGCAGCTTAGCGCTAGTGGGCTACGAGCAGTACTTC.

This clonotype was counted a few times. The V call is TRBV6-2 or TRBV6-3, the J call TRBJ2-3, with 9 bases aligning to TRBD1. CDR1 MNHEY and CDR2 SVGEGT come from the germline V gene. The CDR3 totals 15 residues. J lost 6 bases, V lost 6 bases, and 10 bases had no gene match. CDR3 DNA sequence: TGTGCCAGCAGGAGCCTTGGGACAGGGAATGATACGCAGTATTTT. Translating it yields CASRSLGTGNDTQYF.

V gene TRBV9 combines with J gene TRBJ2-7; tentatively, D is TRBD1 (5 bases). The CDR3 totals 15 residues. CDR1 and CDR2 (germline): SGDLS, YYNGEE. V shed 0 bases and J shed 3 bases, with 13 bases lying between them. This CDR3 reads CASSVGLKGLYEQYF. The CDR3 region has the DNA TGTGCCAGCAGCGTAGGATTGAAGGGGCTCTACGAGCAGTACTTC.

The chain joins TRBV6-6 to TRBJ2-4; perhaps TRBD1 as D (6 bases). This CDR3 comprises 14 residues. The germline gives CDR1 MNHNY, CDR2 SVGAGI (reference sequence). The V end lost 6 bases, the J end lost 7 bases, and 16 bases lay between the germline ends. The CDR3 region is CASRPDRSANIQYF. DNA for the CDR3: TGTGCCAGCAGACCTGACAGGTCTGCTAACATTCAGTACTTC.

This clonotype was counted between two and nine times. The V gene is TRBV6-5, the J gene TRBJ1-2; D gene unclear. Trimming shortened V by 2 bases and J by 8 bases, and 9 bases separated the two germline ends. CDR3 length: 12 amino acids. Germline CDR1 MNHEY, CDR2 SVGAGI. Here the CDR3 DNA reads TGTGCCAGCAGTTACGGGTTGGGGGGCTACACCTTC. Amino acids: CASSYGLGGYTF.

The chain's CDR3 is CASTPPGLANNEQYF. CDR3 in DNA: TGTGCCAGCACCCCACCGGGACTAGCGAACAATGAGCAGTACTTC. J is TRBJ2-7 and V is TRBV12-3 or TRBV12-4, with TRBD2 matching over 10 bases. Unmatched junction bases numbered 13, after V lost 7 bases and J lost 7 bases. The CDR3 sequence is 15 residues long.